This T cell receptor beta chain was found in a study of T-cell memory formation after mild COVID-19. Between the trimmed V and J ends, which lost 4 bases and 4 bases, there was a span of 17 bases. Looked up from germline, CDR1 is SGHTA and CDR2 is FQGNSA. This CDR3 is built from 15 residues. This clonotype was seen at least ten times. From the 5' RACE reads, TCRdb called clonotypes with MiXCR, one entry per CDR3 protein. The sample shows about 390,000 distinct CDR3 sequences, around a sixth of them seen only once. The sequenced sample was PBMCs or a T cell subset sorted from them (not recorded which). This receptor was obtained from a man aged 18 to 30 who had mild COVID-19 (a few samples of this study predate the infection). Cell type and time point are not known. This sequence joins TRBV7-2 and TRBJ2-7; D is tentatively TRBD1 or TRBD2 (7 bases each). In DNA form, the CDR3 reads TGTGCCAGCAGCTCGGGGGAGGGGGCGAGGTACGAGCAGTACGTC. It specifies CASSSGEGARYEQYV.